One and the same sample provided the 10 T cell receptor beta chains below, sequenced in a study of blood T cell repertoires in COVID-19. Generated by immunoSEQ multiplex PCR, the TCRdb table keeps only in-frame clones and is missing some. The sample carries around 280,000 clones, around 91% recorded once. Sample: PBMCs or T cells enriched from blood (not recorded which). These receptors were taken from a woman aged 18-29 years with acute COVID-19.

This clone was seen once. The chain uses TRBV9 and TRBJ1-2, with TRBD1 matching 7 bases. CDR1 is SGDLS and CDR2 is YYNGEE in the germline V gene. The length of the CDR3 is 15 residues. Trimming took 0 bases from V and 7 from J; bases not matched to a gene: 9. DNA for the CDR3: TGTGCCAGCAGCGTAGCCGGGACAGAGAGGATTGGCTACACCTTC. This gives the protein CASSVAGTERIGYTF.

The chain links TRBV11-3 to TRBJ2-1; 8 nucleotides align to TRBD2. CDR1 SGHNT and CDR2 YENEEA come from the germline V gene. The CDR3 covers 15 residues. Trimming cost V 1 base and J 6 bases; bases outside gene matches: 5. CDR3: CASSLVAGKGNEQFF. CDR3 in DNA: TGTGCCAGCAGCTTAGTAGCGGGAAAGGGCAATGAGCAGTTCTTC.

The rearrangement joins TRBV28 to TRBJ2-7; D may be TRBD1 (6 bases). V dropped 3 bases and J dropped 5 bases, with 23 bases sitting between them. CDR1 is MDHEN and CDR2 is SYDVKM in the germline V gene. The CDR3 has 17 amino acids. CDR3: CASSLQGFATRPHEQYF. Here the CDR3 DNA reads TGTGCCAGCAGTTTGCAGGGGTTCGCCACCCGTCCCCACGAGCAGTACTTC. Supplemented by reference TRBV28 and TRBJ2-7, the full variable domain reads DVKVTQSSRYLVKRTGEKVFLECVQDMDHENMFWYRQDPGLGLRLIYFSYDVKMKEKGDIPEGYSVSREKKERFSLILESASTNQTSMYLCASSLQGFATRPHEQYFGPGTRLTVT.

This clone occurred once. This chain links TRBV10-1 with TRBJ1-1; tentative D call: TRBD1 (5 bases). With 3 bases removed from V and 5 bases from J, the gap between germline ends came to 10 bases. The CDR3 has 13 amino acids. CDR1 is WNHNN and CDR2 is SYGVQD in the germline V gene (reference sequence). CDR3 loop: CASSDRVWTEAFF. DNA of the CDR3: TGCGCCAGCAGTGACAGGGTATGGACTGAAGCTTTCTTT.

CDR3 amino acids: CASSQDFRDRVNYGYTF. DNA for the CDR3: TGTGCCAGCAGCCAAGATTTCCGGGACAGGGTTAACTATGGCTACACCTTC. The genes are TRBV4-2 and TRBJ1-2; 9 bases align to TRBD1. The CDR3 is 17 amino acids. CDR1 and CDR2 from the germline V gene are LGHNA and YNFKEQ. J was trimmed by 1 base and V by 0 bases; bases with no gene match: 6.

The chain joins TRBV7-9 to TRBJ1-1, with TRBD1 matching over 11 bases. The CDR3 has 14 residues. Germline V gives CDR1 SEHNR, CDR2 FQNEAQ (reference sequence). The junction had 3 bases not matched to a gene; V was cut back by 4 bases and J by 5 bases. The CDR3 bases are TGTGCCAGCAGCTCCAGGGACAGGGGGACTGAAGCTTTCTTT. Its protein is CASSSRDRGTEAFF.

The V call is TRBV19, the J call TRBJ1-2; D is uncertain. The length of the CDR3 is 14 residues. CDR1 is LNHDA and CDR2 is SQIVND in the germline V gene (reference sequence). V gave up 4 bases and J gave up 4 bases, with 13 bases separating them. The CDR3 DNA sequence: TGTGCCAGTAGTAGAAACCGGGAGTTCTATGGCTACACCTTC. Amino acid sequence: CASSRNREFYGYTF.

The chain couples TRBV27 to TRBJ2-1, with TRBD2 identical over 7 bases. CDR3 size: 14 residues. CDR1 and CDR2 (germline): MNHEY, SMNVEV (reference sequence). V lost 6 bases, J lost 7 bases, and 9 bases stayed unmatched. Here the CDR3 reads CASSLAVPGNEQFF. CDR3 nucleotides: TGTGCCAGCAGCCTAGCGGTCCCGGGGAATGAGCAGTTCTTC.

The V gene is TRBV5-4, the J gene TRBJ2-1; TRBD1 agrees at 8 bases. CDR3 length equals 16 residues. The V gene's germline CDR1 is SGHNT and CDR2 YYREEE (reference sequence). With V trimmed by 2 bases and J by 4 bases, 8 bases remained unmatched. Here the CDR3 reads CASSFWTGTGYNEQFF. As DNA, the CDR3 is TGTGCCAGCAGCTTTTGGACCGGGACAGGATACAATGAGCAGTTCTTC.

The chain's CDR3 is CASRGGLEQFF. The CDR3, as DNA: TGTGCCAGCAGAGGAGGACTTGAGCAGTTCTTC. The chain employs TRBV2 and TRBJ2-1; D perhaps matches TRBD2 (5 bases). Per germline, CDR1 SNHLY and CDR2 FYNNEI. CDR3 length equals 11 residues. V lost 6 bases and J 9 bases, leaving 9 bases between the germline ends.